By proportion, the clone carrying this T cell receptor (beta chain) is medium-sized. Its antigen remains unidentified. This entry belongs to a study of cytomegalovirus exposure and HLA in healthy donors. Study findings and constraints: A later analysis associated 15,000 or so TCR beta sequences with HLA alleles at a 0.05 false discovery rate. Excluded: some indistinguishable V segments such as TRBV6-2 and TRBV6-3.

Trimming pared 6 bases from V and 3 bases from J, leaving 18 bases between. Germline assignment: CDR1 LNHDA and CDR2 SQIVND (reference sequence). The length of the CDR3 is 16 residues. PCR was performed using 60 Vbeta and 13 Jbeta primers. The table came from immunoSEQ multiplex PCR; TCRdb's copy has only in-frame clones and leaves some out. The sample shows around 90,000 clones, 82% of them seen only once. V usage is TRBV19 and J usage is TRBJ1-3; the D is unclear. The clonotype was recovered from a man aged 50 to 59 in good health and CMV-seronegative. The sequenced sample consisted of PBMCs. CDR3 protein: CASRRLGNGGGNTIYF. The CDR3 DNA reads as TGTGCCAGTAGGCGCCTAGGGAATGGAGGTGGAAACACCATATATTTT.